The source of this T cell receptor beta chain is a study of human T cells and chemical hapten exposure. This clonotype was seen at least ten times. TCRdb passed the RACE reads through MiXCR, listing each CDR3 protein once. This sample has 55,000 to 85,000 distinct CDR3 sequences; over 7.5% occur once, and the top ten carry less than 4%. The time point was: patch test 1, 2 weeks after DPC sensitization. Treatment in this sample: therapeutic diphenylcyclopropenone sensitization with weekly scalp DPC. This CDR3 comprises 14 residues. V shed 5 bases and J 0 bases; nucleotides not matched to a gene: 2. Germline CDR1 reads ENHRY; CDR2 reads SYGVKD.

The chain carries TRBV10-3 and TRBJ1-2; 8 nucleotides align to TRBD1. The material sequenced was whole blood, taken in connection with sensitization to the hapten diphenylcyclopropenone (DPC). The origin of this receptor is a woman aged 40 to 50 with alopecia areata. Some clones in this sample may be carry-over from other donors' samples. CDR3 protein: CAISSTGANYGYTF. The CDR3 DNA sequence: TGTGCCATCAGTTCGACAGGGGCTAACTATGGCTACACCTTC.